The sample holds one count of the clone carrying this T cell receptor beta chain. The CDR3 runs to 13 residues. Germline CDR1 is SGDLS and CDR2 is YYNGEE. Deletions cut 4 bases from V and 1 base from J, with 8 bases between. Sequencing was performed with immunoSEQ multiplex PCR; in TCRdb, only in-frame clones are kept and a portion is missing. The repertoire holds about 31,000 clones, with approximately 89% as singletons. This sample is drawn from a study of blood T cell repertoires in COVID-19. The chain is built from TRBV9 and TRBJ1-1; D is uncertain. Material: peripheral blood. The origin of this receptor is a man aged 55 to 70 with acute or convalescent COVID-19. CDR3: CASSPRWNTEAFF. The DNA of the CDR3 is TGTGCCAGCAGCCCTCGTTGGAACACTGAAGCTTTCTTT.